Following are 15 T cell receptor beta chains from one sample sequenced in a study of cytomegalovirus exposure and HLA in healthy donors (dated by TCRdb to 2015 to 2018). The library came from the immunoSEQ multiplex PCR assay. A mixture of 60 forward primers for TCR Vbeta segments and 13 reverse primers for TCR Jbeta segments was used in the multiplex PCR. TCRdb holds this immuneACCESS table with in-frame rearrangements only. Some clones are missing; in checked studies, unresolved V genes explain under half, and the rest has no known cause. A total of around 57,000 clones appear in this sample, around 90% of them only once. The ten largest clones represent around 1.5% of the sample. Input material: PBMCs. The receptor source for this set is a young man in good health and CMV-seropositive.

This chain's CDR3 is CAISEWANYGYTF. DNA of the CDR3: TGTGCCATCAGTGAGTGGGCGAACTATGGCTACACCTTC. The V call is TRBV10-3, the J call TRBJ1-2, with D unclear. This CDR3 region has 13 residues. CDR1 and CDR2 (germline): ENHRY, SYGVKD. Trimming stripped 1 base from V and 2 bases from J, with 5 bases between.

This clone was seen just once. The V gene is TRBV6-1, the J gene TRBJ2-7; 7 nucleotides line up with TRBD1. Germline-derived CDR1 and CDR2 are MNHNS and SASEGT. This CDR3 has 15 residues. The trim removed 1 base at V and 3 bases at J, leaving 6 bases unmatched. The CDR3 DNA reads TGTGCCAGCAGTGAAGAAGACAGGGTGGGCTACGAGCAGTACTTC. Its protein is CASSEEDRVGYEQYF.

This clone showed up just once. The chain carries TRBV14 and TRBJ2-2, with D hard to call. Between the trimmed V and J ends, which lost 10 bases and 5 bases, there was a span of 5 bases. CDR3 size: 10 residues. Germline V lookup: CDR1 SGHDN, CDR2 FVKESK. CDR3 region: CATLTGELFF. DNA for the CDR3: TGTGCCACCCTTACCGGGGAGCTGTTTTTT. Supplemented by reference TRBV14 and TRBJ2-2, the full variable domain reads EAGVTQFPSHSVIEKGQTVTLRCDPISGHDNLYWYRRVMGKEIKFLLHFVKESKQDESGMPNNRFLAERTGGTYSTLKVQPAELEDSGVYFCATLTGELFFGEGSRLTVL.

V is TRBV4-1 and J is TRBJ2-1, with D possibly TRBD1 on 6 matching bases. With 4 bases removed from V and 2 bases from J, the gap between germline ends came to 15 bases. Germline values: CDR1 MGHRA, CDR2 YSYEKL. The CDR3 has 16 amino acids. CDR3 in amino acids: CASSRTTGSPYNEQFF. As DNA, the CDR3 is TGCGCCAGCAGCCGAACAACAGGGTCCCCCTACAATGAGCAGTTCTTC.

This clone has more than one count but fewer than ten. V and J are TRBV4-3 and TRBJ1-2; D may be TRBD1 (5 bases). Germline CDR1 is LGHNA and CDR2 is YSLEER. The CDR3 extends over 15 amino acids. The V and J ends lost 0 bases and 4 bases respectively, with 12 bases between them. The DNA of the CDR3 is TGCGCCAGCAGCCAAGACGGGGGAGGTGGCTATGGCTACACCTTC. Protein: CASSQDGGGGYGYTF.

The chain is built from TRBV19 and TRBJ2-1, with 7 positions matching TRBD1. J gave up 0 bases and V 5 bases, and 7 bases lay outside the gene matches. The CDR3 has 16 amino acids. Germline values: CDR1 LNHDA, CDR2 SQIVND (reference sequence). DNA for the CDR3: TGTGCCAGTAGTCGGGACAGTGGTAGCTCCTACAATGAGCAGTTCTTC. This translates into CASSRDSGSSYNEQFF. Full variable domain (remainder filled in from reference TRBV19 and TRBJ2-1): DGGITQSPKYLFRKEGQNVTLSCEQNLNHDAMYWYRQDPGQGLRLIYYSQIVNDFQKGDIAEGYSVSREKKESFPLTVTSAQKNPTAFYLCASSRDSGSSYNEQFFGPGTRLTVL.

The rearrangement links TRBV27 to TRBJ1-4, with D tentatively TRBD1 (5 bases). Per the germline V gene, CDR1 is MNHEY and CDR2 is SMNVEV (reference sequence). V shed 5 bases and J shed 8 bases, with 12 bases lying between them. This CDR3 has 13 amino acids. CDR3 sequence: CASSEAGREKLFF. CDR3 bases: TGTGCCAGCAGTGAGGCAGGGAGGGAAAAACTGTTTTTT.

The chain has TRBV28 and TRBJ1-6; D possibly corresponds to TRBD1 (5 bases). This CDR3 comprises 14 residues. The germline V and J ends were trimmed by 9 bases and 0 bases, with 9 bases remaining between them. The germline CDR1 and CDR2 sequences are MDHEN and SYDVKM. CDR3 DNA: TGTGCCAGTGACAGAAGCTCCTATAATTCACCCCTCCACTTT. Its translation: CASDRSSYNSPLHF.

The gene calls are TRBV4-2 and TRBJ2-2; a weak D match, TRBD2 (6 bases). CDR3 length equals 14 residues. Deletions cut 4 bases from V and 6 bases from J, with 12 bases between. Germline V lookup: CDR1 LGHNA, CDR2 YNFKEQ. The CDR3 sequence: CASSPRLDPGELFF. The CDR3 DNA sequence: TGTGCCAGCAGCCCCCGACTAGATCCCGGGGAGCTGTTTTTT.

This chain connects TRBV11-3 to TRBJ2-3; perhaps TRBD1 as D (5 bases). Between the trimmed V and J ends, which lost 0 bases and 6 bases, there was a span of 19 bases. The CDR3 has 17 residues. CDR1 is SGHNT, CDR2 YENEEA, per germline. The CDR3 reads CASSLDPDSVLSDTQYF. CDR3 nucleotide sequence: TGTGCCAGCAGCTTAGATCCCGACAGTGTTCTTTCGGATACGCAGTATTTT.

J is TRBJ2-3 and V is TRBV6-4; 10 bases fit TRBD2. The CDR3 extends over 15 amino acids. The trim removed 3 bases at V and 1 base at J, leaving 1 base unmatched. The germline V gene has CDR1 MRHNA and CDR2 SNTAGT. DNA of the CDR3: TGTGCCAGCAGTGAGGGGACTAGCGGCACAGATACGCAGTATTTT. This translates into CASSEGTSGTDTQYF.

CDR3 sequence (DNA): TGTGCCAGTAGAAGTTGGGGCCCTAGCACAGATACGCAGTATTTT. This sequence encodes CASRSWGPSTDTQYF. The V call is TRBV19, the J call TRBJ2-3; the D gene is possibly TRBD1 (5 bases). This CDR3 spans 15 amino acids. V gave up 6 bases and J gave up 0 bases, with 13 bases separating them. Germline V gene data show CDR1 as LNHDA and CDR2 as SQIVND (reference sequence).

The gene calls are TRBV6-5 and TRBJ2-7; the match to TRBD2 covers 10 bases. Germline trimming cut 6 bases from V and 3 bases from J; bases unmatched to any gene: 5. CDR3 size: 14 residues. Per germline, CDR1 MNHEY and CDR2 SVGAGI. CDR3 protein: CASRSGRALYEQYF. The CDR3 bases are TGTGCCAGCAGGAGCGGGAGGGCCCTCTACGAGCAGTACTTC.

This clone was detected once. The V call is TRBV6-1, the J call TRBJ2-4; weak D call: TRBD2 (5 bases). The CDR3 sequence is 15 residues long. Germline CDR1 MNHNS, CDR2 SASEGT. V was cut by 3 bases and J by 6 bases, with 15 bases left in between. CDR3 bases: TGTGCCAGCAGTGAGACTAAGGAGGTAGGAAACATTCAGTACTTC. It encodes CASSETKEVGNIQYF.

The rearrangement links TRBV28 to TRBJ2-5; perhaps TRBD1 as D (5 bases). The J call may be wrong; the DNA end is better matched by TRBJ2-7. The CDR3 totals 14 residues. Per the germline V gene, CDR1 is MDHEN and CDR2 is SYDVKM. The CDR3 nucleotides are TGTGCCAGCAGTTTAACCCCAGGGCGGCGCGAGCAGTACTTC. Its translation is CASSLTPGRREQYF.